One and the same sample provided the 2 T cell receptor beta chains below, sequenced in a study of radiation and T cells in renal cell carcinoma. Time point described: baseline pretreatment blood. Documented treatment: 15 Gy SBRT to primary tumor, nephrectomy 4 weeks later. The method was immunoSEQ multiplex PCR; TCRdb's version includes in-frame clones alone and lacks a portion of them. The profile shows 150,000 or so clones, 88% of them singletons. Sequences were derived from blood, sampled from a patient whose treatment included radiotherapy and nephrectomy. The receptors were gathered from a woman between 65 and 79 years old with renal cell carcinoma.

The J gene is TRBJ1-6, the V gene TRBV6-1, with D possibly being TRBD1 (5 bases). Germline V gene lookup returns CDR1 MNHNS and CDR2 SASEGT. This CDR3 has 15 amino acids. V was cut by 4 bases and J by 5 bases, with 12 bases left in between. The CDR3 loop is CASSGLWGNNSPLHF. CDR3 bases: TGTGCCAGCAGTGGCCTTTGGGGGAATAATTCACCCCTCCACTTT.

The J gene is TRBJ1-1, the V gene TRBV6-1; D remains unclear. The length of the CDR3 is 14 residues. Germline V gene lookup returns CDR1 MNHNS and CDR2 SASEGT. V was pared by 2 bases and J by 0 bases, with 7 bases between. The DNA of the CDR3 is TGTGCCAGCAGTGAAATGCGAATGAACACTGAAGCTTTCTTT. Encoded protein: CASSEMRMNTEAFF.